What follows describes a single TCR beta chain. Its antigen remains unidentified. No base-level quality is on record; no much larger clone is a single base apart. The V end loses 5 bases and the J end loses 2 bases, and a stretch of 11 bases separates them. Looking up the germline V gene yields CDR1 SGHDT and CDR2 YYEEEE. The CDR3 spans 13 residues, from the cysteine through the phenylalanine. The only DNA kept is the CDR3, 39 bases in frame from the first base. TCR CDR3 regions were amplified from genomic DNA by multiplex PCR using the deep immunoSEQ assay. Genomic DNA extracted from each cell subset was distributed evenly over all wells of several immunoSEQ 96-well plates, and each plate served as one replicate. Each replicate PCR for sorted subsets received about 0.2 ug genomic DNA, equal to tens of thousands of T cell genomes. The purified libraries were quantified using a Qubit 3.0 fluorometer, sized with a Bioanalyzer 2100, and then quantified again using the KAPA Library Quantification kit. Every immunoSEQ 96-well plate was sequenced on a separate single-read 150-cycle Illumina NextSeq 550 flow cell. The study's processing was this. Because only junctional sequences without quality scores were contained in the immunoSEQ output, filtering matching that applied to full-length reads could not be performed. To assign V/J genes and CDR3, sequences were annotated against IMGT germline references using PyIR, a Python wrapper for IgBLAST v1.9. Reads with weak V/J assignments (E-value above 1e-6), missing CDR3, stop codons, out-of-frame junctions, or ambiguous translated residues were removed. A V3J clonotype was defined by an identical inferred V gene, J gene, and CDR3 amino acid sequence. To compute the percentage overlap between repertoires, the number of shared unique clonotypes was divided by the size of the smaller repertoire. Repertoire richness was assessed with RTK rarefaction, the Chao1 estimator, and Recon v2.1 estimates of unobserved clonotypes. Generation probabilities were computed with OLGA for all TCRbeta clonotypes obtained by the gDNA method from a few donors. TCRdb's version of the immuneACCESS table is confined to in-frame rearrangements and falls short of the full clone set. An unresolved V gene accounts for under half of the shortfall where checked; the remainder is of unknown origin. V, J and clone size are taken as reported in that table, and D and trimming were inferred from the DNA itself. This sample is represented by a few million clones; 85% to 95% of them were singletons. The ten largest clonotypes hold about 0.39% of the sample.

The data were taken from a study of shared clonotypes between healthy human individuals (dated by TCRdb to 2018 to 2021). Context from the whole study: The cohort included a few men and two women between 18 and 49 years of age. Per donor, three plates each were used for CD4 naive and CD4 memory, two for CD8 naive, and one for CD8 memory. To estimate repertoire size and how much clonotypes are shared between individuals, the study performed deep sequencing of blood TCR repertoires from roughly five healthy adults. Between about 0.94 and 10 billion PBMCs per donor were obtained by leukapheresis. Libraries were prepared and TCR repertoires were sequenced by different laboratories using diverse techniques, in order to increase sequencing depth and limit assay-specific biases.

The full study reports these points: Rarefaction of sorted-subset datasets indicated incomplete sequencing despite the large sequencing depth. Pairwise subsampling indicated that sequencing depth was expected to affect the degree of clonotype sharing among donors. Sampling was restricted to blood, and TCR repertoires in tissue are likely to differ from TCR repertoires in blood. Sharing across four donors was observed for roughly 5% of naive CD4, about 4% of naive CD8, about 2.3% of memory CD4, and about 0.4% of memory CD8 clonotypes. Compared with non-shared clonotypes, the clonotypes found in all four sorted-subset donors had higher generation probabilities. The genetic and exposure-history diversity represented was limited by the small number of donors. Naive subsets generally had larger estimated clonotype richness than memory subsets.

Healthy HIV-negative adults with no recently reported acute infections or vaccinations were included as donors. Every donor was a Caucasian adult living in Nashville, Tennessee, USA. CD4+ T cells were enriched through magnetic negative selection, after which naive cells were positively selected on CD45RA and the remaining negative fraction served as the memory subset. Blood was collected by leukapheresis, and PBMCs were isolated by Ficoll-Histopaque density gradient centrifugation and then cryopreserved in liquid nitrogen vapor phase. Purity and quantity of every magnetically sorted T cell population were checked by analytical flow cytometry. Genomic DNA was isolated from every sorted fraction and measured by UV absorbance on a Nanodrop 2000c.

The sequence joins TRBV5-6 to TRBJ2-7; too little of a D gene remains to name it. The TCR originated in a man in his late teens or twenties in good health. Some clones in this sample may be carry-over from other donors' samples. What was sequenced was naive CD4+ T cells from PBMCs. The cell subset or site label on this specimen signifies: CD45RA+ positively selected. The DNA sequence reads TGTGCCAGCAGTCCCACCCCAACCTACGAGCAGTACTTC. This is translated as CASSPTPTYEQYF.